This T cell receptor (beta chain) was retrieved from a study of regulatory T cells in long-lasting Graves disease. Arm-PCR of CDR3 regions and iRepertoire HTBI primers were the basis on which TCR beta libraries were built. One entry per CDR3 protein, called by TCRdb with MiXCR from the multiplex PCR reads. The sample contains hundreds of thousands of distinct CDR3 sequences, less than 20% of which appear only once. V was clipped by 2 bases and J by 6 bases; unmatched bases: 3. Germline values: CDR1 SGHRS, CDR2 YFSETQ. This CDR3 is built from 15 residues. Time point: newly diagnosed GD, antithyroid drugs for less than 3 months. PBMCs were the source of the RNA used for TCR sequencing. These same records also appear under a second study, on T cells in Graves' hyperthyroidism and ophthalmopathy. From that paper: The TCR CDR3 first-round RT-PCR relied on the HTBI primer set.

The receptor comes from a woman aged 25 to 39 with Graves disease. The chain employs TRBV5-1 and TRBJ1-4, with TRBD1 matching 11 bases. The sequencing here drew on peripheral blood mononuclear cells (PBMCs), taken at new diagnosis, from a patient treated with antithyroid drugs. CDR3 sequence: CASSFGQGADEKLFF. CDR3 DNA: TGCGCCAGCAGCTTCGGACAGGGGGCGGATGAAAAACTGTTTTTT. The full variable domain, in which reference TRBV5-1 and TRBJ1-4 provide the parts outside the CDR3, is KAGVTQTPRYLIKTRGQQVTLSCSPISGHRSVSWYQQTPGQGLQFLFEYFSETQRNKGNFPGRFSGRQFSNSRSEMNVSTLELGDSALYLCASSFGQGADEKLFFGSGTQLSVL.